This T cell receptor beta chain was obtained from a study of shared clonotypes between healthy human individuals. CDR1 is MDHEN and CDR2 is SYDVKM in the germline V gene. CDR3 length: 15 residues. The junction had 8 bases not matched to a gene; V was cut back by 4 bases and J by 4 bases. Each cell subset's genomic DNA was divided evenly among several immunoSEQ plates. The table came from immunoSEQ multiplex PCR; TCRdb's copy has only in-frame clones and leaves some out. The data hold fewer than 600,000 clones, with roughly 77% observed a single time. The chain uses TRBV28 and TRBJ2-5, with 8 bases lining up with TRBD2. The material sequenced was PBMCs. This receptor was taken from a woman between 35 and 50 years old in good health. Some clones in this sample may be carry-over from other donors' samples. The CDR3 nucleotides are TGTGCCAGCAGTTGGGCCCCGGGGGGGGGAGAGACCCAGTACTTC. It is translated as CASSWAPGGGETQYF. Drawing the rest from reference TRBV28 and TRBJ2-5, the complete variable domain is DVKVTQSSRYLVKRTGEKVFLECVQDMDHENMFWYRQDPGLGLRLIYFSYDVKMKEKGDIPEGYSVSREKKERFSLILESASTNQTSMYLCASSWAPGGGETQYFGPGTRLLVL.